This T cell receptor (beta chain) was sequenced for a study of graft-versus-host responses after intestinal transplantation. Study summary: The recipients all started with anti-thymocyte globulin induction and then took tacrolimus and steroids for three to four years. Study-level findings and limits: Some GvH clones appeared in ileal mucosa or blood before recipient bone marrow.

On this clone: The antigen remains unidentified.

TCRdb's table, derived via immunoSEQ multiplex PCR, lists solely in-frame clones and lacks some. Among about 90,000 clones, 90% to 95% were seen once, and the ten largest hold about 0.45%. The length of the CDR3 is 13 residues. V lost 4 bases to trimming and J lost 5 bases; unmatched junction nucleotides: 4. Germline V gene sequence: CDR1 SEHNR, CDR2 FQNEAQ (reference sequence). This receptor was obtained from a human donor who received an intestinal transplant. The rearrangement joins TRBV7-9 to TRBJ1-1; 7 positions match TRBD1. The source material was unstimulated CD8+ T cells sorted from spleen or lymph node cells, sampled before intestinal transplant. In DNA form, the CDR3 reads TGTGCCAGCAGCTCCTCAGGGGGAACTGAAGCTTTCTTT. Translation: CASSSSGGTEAFF.